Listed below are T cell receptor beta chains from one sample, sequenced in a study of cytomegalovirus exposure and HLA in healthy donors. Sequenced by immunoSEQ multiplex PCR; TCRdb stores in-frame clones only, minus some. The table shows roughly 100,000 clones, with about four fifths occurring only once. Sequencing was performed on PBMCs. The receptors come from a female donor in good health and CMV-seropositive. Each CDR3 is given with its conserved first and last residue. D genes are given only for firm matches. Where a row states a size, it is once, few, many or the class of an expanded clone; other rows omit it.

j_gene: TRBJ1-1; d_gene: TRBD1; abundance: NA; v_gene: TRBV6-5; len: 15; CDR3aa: CASSNPGQGDTEAFF; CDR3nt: TGTGCCAGCAGTAATCCGGGACAGGGCGACACTGAAGCTTTCTTT
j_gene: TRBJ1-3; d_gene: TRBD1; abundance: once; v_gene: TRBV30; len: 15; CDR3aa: CAWSTGEVGGNTIYF; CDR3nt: TGTGCCTGGTCGACAGGGGAGGTCGGCGGAAACACCATATATTTT
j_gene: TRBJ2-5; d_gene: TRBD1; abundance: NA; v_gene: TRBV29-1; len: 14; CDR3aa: CSVLDRDNEETQYF; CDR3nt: TGCAGCGTCTTAGACAGGGATAATGAAGAGACCCAGTACTTC
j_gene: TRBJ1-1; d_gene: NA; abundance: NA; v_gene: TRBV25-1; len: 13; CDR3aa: CASSEWDGGRAFF; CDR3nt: TGTGCCAGCAGTGAATGGGACGGGGGTCGAGCTTTCTTT
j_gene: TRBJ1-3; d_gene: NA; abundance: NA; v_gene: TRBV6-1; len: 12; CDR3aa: CASTRQGNTIYF; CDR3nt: TGTGCCAGCACCAGACAGGGAAACACCATATATTTT
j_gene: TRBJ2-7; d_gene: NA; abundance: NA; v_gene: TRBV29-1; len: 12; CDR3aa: CSARDNSYEQYF; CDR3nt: TGCAGCGCTAGGGACAACTCCTACGAGCAGTACTTC
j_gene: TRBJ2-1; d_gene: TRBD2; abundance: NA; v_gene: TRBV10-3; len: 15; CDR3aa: CAISPIAGGVDEQFF; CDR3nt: TGTGCCATCAGTCCCATAGCGGGGGGGGTCGATGAGCAGTTCTTC
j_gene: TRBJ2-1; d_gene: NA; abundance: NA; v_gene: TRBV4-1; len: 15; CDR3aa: CASSQEKPYPDEQFF; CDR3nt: TGCGCCAGCAGCCAAGAAAAACCTTATCCGGATGAGCAGTTCTTC
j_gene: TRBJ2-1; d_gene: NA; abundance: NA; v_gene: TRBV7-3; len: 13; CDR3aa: CASSISRNNEQFF; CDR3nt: TGTGCCAGCAGCATCTCTAGGAACAATGAGCAGTTCTTC
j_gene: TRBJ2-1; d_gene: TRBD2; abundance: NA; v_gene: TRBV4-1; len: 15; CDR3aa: CASSQIAGEYNEQFF; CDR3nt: TGCGCCAGCAGCCAAATAGCGGGAGAATACAATGAGCAGTTCTTC
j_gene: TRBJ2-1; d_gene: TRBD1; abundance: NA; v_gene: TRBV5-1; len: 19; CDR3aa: CASSPDRAILTSSYNEQFF; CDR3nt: TGCGCCAGCAGCCCGGACAGGGCGATACTCACAAGCTCCTACAATGAGCAGTTCTTC
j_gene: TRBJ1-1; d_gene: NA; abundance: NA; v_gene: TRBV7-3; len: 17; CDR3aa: CASSLRVMGSMNTEAFF; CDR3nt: TGTGCCAGCAGCTTAAGGGTCATGGGGAGCATGAACACTGAAGCTTTCTTT
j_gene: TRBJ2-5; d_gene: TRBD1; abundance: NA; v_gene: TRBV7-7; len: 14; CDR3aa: CASSFGTGQETQYF; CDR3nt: TGTGCTAGCAGCTTTGGGACAGGGCAAGAGACCCAGTACTTC
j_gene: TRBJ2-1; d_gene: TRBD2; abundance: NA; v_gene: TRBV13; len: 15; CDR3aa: CASSLIAGDDNEQFF; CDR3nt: TGTGCCAGCAGCTTAATAGCGGGGGACGACAATGAGCAGTTCTTC
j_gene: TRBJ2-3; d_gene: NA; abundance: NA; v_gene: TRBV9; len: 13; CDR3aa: CASSGHGGDTQYF; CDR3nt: TGTGCCAGCAGCGGCCACGGAGGAGATACGCAGTATTTT
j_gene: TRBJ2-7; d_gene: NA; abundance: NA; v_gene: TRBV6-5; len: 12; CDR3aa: CASADPGYEQYF; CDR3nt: TGTGCCAGTGCAGATCCGGGATACGAGCAGTACTTC
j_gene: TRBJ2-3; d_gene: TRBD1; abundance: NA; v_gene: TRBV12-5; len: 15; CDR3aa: CASGLVGGSADTQYF; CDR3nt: TGTGCTAGTGGTTTGGTAGGGGGCTCCGCAGATACGCAGTATTTT
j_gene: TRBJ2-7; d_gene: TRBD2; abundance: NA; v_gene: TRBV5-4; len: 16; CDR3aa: CASSPGVPAGVGEQYF; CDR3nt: TGTGCCAGCAGCCCAGGGGTCCCAGCGGGGGTGGGCGAGCAGTACTTC
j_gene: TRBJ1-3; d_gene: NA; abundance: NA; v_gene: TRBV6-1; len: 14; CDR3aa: CASSPSVSGNTIYF; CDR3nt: TGTGCCAGCAGTCCGTCCGTCTCTGGAAACACCATATATTTT
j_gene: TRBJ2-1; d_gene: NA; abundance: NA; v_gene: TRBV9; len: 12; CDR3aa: CASSAGGCEQFF; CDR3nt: TGTGCCAGCAGCGCCGGGGGTTGTGAGCAGTTCTTC
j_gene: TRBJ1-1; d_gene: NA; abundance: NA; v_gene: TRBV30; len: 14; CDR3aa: CAWGSNHVNTEAFF; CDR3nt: TGTGCCTGGGGGAGCAACCATGTTAACACTGAAGCTTTCTTT
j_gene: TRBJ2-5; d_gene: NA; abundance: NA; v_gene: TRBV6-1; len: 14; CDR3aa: CASSAALGGETQYF; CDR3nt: TGTGCCAGCAGTGCCGCGCTAGGGGGAGAGACCCAGTACTTC
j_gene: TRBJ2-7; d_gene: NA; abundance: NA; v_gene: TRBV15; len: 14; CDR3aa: CATSRDTGSDEQYF; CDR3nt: TGTGCCACCAGCAGAGATACAGGGAGCGACGAGCAGTACTTC
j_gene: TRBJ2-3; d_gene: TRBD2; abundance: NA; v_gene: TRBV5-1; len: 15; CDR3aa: CASSPTSGGGDTQYF; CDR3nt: TGCGCCAGCAGCCCGACTAGCGGCGGGGGGGATACGCAGTATTTT
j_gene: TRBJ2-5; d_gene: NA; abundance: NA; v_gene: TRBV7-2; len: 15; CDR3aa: CASSFWTRGSETQYF; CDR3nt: TGTGCCAGCAGCTTTTGGACGAGGGGGTCGGAGACCCAGTACTTC
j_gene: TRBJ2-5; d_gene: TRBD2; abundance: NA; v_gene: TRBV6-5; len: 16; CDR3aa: CASSYSALAGLETQYF; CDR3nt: TGTGCCAGCAGTTACTCTGCGCTAGCGGGACTTGAGACCCAGTACTTC
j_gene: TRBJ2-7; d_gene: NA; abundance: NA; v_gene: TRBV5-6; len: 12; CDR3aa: CASSLGGDEQYF; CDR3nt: TGTGCCAGCAGCTTGGGGGGCGACGAGCAGTACTTC